One sample yielded the 10 T cell receptor beta chains listed below, sequenced in a study of post-analysis software for immune sequencing data. Findings and caveats of the study: Comparison of patients with controls showed about 5 TRBV segments more frequent in patients, TRBV5-6, TRBV5-1 and TRBV20-1 among them.

Researchers reported that TCR beta cDNA libraries carried unique molecular identifiers. One entry per CDR3 protein, called by TCRdb with MiXCR from the PCR reads. The data show fewer than 850,000 distinct CDR3 sequences, with more than 45% seen just once and over 4.5% held by the top ten. Antigen specificity for these receptors is unknown. Source material: blood. The origin of the receptors is a girl aged 10 to 17 with multiple sclerosis.

J is TRBJ2-4 and V is TRBV6-1; no definite D call. V lost 6 bases and J lost 1, with 1 base in between. The CDR3 is 11 residues long. Germline V lookup: CDR1 MNHNS, CDR2 SASEGT. The CDR3 DNA sequence: TGTGCCAGCAGCGCCAAAAACATTCAGTACTTC. Translating it yields CASSAKNIQYF.

This clonotype was recorded a few times. The J gene is TRBJ2-4, the V gene TRBV12-3 or TRBV12-4; 9 bases are shared with TRBD1. J gave up 6 bases and V 2 bases, and 5 bases lay outside the gene matches. This CDR3 is built from 15 residues. The CDR3 loop is CASSLLTGGGNIQYF. In nucleotides, the CDR3 is TGTGCCAGCAGTTTACTTACAGGGGGCGGAAACATTCAGTACTTC.

This clonotype was observed at least ten times. The J gene is TRBJ2-1, the V gene TRBV7-2; D may be TRBD1 or TRBD2 (6 bases each). This CDR3 has 15 amino acids. CDR1 and CDR2 from the germline V gene are SGHTA and FQGNSA. Trimming removed 1 base from V and 4 bases from J, with 11 bases in between. The CDR3 loop is CASSLGTGRYNEQFF. As DNA, the CDR3 is TGTGCCAGCAGCTTAGGCACAGGGAGGTACAATGAGCAGTTCTTC.

The chain combines TRBV28 with TRBJ2-5; TRBD2 matches at 8 bases. The closer fit of TRBJ2-7 to the DNA end suggests the J call may be wrong. Germline V lookup: CDR1 MDHEN, CDR2 SYDVKM. CDR3 length: 15 residues. The CDR3 nucleotides are TGTGCCAGCAGTTTCCCGAGCGGGAGTTTCAACGAGCAGTACTTC. Its protein is CASSFPSGSFNEQYF.

This clonotype showed up just a few times. This chain connects TRBV15 to TRBJ1-2, with a weak D call TRBD1 (5 bases). This CDR3 is built from 16 residues. Germline V gives CDR1 LNHNV, CDR2 YYDKDF (reference sequence). V was cut by 3 bases and J by 0 bases, with 14 bases left in between. The CDR3 DNA sequence: TGTGCCACCAGCAGGGCGGGCGGGGGTTCTAACTATGGCTACACCTTC. Translated: CATSRAGGGSNYGYTF.

This clonotype was seen just once. V is TRBV6-4 and J is TRBJ1-2, with 10 positions matching TRBD1. Looked up from germline, CDR1 is MRHNA and CDR2 is SNTAGT. CDR3 length: 14 residues. Unmatched junction bases numbered 5, after V lost 5 bases and J lost 5 bases. The CDR3 protein is CASSQGQGQYGYTF. The CDR3 DNA follows: TGTGCCAGCAGTCAGGGACAGGGGCAGTATGGCTACACCTTC.

Comment on this clonotype: A much larger clone lies one base from this, so it may be a read error. The chain uses TRBV29-1 and TRBJ1-2; D perhaps matches TRBD1 (5 bases). CDR3 size: 12 residues. Germline V lookup: CDR1 SQVTM, CDR2 ANQGSEA. The CDR3 sequence: CSVDAGDYGHTF. The CDR3 coding sequence is TGCAGCGTTGACGCGGGGGACTATGGCCACACCTTC.

V gene TRBV20-1 combines with J gene TRBJ2-1; 9 positions match TRBD2. Trimming removed 0 bases from V and 0 bases from J; junction bases left unmatched: 6. CDR1 is DFQATT, CDR2 SNEGSKA, per germline (reference sequence). There are 17 residues in the CDR3. CDR3 DNA sequence: TGCAGTGCTAGAGATAGGAGACTAGCGGCCTCCTACAATGAGCAGTTCTTC. It specifies CSARDRRLAASYNEQFF.

This chain uses TRBV6-1 with TRBJ2-7; 9 positions agree with TRBD1. The ends lost 10 bases at V and 0 bases at J; junction bases unmatched: 4. This CDR3 has 13 amino acids. CDR1 and CDR2 from the germline V gene are MNHNS and SASEGT. The CDR3 here is CAIPGQGSYEQYF. As DNA, the CDR3 is TGTGCCATTCCGGGACAGGGCTCCTACGAGCAGTACTTC.

This clonotype was recorded a few times. The chain has TRBV9 and TRBJ1-2, with D uncertain. V shed 4 bases and J shed 6 bases, with 10 bases lying between them. The CDR3 is 12 amino acids. The germline CDR1 and CDR2 sequences are SGDLS and YYNGEE. DNA of the CDR3: TGTGCCAGCAGCCCCGGGTCGGATGGCTACACCTTC. As protein: CASSPGSDGYTF.